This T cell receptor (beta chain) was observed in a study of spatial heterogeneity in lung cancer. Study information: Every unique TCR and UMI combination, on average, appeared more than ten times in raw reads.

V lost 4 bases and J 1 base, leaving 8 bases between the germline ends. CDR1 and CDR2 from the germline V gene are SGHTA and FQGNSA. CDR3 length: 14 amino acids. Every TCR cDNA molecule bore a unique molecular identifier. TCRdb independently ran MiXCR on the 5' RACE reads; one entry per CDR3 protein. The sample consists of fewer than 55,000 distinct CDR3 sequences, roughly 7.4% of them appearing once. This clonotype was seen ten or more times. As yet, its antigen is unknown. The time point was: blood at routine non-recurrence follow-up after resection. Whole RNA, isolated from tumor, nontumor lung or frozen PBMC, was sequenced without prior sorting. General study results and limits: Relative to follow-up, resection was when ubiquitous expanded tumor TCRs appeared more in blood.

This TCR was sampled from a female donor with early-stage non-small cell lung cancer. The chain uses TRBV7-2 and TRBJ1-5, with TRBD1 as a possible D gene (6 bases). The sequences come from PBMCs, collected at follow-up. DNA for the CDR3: TGTGCCAGCAGCTCAGGACAGAGCAATCAGCCCCAGCATTTT. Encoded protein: CASSSGQSNQPQHF.